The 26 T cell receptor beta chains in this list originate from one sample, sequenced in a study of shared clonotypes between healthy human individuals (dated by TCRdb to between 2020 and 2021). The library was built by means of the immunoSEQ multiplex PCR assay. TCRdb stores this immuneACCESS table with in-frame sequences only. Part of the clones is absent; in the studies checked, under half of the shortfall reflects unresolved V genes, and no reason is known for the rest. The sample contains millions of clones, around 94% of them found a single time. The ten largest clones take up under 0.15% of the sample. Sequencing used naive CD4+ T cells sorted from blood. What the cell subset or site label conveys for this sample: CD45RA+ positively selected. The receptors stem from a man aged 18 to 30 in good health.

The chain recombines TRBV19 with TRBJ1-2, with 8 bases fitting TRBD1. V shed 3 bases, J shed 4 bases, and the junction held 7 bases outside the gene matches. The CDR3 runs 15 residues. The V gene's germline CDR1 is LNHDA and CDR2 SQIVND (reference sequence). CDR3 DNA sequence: TGTGCCAGTAGTATGGGGACAGGAGACTTCTATGGCTACACCTTC. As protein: CASSMGTGDFYGYTF.

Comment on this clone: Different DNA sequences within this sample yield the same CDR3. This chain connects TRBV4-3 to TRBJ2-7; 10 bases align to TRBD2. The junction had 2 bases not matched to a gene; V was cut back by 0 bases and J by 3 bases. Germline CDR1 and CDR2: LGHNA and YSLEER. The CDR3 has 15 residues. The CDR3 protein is CASSQEASGSYEQYF. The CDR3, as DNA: TGCGCCAGCAGCCAAGAGGCTAGCGGGAGCTACGAGCAGTACTTC.

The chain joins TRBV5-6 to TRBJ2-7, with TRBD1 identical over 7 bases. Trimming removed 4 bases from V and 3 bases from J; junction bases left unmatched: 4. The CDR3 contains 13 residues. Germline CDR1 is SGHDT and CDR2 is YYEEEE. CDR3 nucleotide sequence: TGTGCCAGCAGCGACGGGACAGTCTACGAGCAGTACTTC. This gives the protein CASSDGTVYEQYF.

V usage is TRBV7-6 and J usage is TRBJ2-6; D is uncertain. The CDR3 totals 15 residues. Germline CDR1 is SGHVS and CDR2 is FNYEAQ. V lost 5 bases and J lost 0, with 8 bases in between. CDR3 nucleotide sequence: TGTGCCAGCAGCCAGCCGTACTCTGGGGCCAACGTCCTGACTTTC. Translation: CASSQPYSGANVLTF.

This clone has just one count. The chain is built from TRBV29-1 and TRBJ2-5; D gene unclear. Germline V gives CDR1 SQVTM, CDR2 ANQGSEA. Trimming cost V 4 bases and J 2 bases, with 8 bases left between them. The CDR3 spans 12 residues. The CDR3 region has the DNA TGCAGCGTTGGGCCGGCACAAGAGACCCAGTACTTC. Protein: CSVGPAQETQYF.

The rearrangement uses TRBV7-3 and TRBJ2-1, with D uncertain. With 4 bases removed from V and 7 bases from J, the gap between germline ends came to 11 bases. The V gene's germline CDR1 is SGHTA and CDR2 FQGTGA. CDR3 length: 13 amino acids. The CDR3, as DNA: TGTGCCAGCAGCTACCTCACTGGGAATGAGCAGTTCTTC. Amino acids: CASSYLTGNEQFF.

The CDR3 region has the DNA TGTGCCAGCAGCCCCCCGAGCTCTGGGGCCAACGTCCTGACTTTC. It specifies CASSPPSSGANVLTF. This chain joins TRBV7-2 and TRBJ2-6, with D uncertain. Trimming cost V 5 bases and J 0 bases, with 8 bases left between them. The CDR3 has 15 residues. Per the germline V gene, CDR1 is SGHTA and CDR2 is FQGNSA. The variable domain in full, completed from reference TRBV7-2 and TRBJ2-6, reads GAGVSQSPSNKVTEKGKDVELRCDPISGHTALYWYRQSLGQGLEFLIYFQGNSAPDKSGLPSDRFSAERTGGSVSTLTIQRTQQEDSAVYLCASSPPSSGANVLTFGAGSRLTVL.

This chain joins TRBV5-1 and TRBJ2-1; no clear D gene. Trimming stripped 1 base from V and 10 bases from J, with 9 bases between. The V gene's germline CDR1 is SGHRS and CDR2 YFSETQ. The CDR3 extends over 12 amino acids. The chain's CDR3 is CASSLSVGEQFF. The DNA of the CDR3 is TGCGCCAGCAGCTTGTCGGTTGGGGAGCAGTTCTTC.

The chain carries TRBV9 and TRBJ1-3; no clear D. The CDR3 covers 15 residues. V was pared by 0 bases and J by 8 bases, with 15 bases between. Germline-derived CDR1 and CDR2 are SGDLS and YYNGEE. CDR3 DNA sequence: TGTGCCAGCAGCGTAGCCCCCTCGTCCGGGGACACCATATATTTT. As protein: CASSVAPSSGDTIYF. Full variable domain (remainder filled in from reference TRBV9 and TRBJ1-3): DSGVTQTPKHLITATGQRVTLRCSPRSGDLSVYWYQQSLDQGLQFLIQYYNGEERAKGNILERFSAQQFPDLHSELNLSSLELGDSALYFCASSVAPSSGDTIYFGEGSWLTVV.

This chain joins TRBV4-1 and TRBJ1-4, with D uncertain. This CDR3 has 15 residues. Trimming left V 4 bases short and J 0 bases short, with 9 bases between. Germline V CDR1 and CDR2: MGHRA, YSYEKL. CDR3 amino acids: CASSRYSTTNEKLFF. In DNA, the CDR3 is TGCGCCAGCAGCCGATACAGTACAACTAATGAAAAACTGTTTTTT.

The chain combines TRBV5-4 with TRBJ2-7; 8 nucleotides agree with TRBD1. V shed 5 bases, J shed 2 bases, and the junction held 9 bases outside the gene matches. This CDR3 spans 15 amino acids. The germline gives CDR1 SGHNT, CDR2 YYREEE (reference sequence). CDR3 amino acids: CASSFQTGEAYEQYF. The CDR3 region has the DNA TGTGCCAGCAGTTTCCAGACAGGGGAGGCCTACGAGCAGTACTTC.

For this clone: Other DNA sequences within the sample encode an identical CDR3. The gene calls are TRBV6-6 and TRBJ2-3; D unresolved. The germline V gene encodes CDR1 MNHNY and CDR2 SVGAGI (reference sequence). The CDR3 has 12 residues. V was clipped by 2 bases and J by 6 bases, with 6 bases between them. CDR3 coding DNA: TGTGCCAGCAGTTACGCAGGTGATACGCAGTATTTT. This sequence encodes CASSYAGDTQYF.

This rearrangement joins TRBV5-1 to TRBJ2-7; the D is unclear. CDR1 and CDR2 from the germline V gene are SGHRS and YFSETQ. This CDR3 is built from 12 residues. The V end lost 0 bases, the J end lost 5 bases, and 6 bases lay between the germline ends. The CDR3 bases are TGCGCCAGCAGCTTGGAACGCAACGAGCAGTACTTC. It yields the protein CASSLERNEQYF. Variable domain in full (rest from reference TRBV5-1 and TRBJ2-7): KAGVTQTPRYLIKTRGQQVTLSCSPISGHRSVSWYQQTPGQGLQFLFEYFSETQRNKGNFPGRFSGRQFSNSRSEMNVSTLELGDSALYLCASSLERNEQYFGPGTRLTVT.

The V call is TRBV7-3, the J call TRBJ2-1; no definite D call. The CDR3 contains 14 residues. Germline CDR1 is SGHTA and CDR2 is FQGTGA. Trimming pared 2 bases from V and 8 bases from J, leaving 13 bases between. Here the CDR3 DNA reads TGTGCCAGCAGCTTATCCCTTGACTGGGATGAGCAGTTCTTC. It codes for CASSLSLDWDEQFF. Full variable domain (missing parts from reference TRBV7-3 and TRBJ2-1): GAGVSQTPSNKVTEKGKYVELRCDPISGHTALYWYRQSLGQGPEFLIYFQGTGAADDSGLPNDRFFAVRPEGSVSTLKIQRTERGDSAVYLCASSLSLDWDEQFFGPGTRLTVL.

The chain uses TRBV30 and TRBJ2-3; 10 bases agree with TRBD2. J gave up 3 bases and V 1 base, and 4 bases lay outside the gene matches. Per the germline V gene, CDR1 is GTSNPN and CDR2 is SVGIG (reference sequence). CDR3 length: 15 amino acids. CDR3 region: CAWSASGSGTDTQYF. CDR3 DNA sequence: TGTGCCTGGAGTGCTAGCGGGAGCGGTACAGATACGCAGTATTTT.

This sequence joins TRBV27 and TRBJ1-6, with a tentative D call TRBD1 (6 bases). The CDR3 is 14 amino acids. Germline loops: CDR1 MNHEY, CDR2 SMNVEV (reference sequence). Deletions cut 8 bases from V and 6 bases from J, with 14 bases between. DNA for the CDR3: TGTGCCAGCCACTTCGGGACACCTAATTCACCCCTCCACTTT. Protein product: CASHFGTPNSPLHF.

Here the CDR3 reads CASSPGQGAGDTEAFF. The CDR3 DNA is TGTGCCAGCTCACCCGGCCAGGGGGCTGGGGACACTGAAGCTTTCTTT. This chain links TRBV18 with TRBJ1-1, with 8 bases aligning to TRBD1. Per germline, CDR1 KGHSH and CDR2 LQKENI. The CDR3 length is 16 residues. The junction had 9 bases not matched to a gene; V was cut back by 3 bases and J by 3 bases.

The CDR3 loop reads CASTSQGIDEQFF. The DNA of the CDR3 is TGTGCCAGCACCTCACAGGGGATCGATGAGCAGTTCTTC. J is TRBJ2-1 and V is TRBV6-5; 7 bases are shared with TRBD1. The CDR3 has 13 residues. Looked up from germline, CDR1 is MNHEY and CDR2 is SVGAGI. Trimming took 7 bases from V and 8 from J; bases not matched to a gene: 8.

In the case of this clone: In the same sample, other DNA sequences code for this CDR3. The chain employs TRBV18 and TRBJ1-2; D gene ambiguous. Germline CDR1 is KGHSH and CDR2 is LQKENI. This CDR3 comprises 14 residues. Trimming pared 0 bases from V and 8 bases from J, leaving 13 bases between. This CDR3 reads CASSPPEGRYGYTF. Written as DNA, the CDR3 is TGTGCCAGCTCACCACCGGAGGGCCGGTACGGCTACACCTTC.

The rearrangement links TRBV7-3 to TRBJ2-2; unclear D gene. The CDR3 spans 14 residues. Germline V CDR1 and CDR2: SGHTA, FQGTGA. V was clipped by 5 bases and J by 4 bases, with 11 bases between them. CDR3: CASSPVPATGELFF. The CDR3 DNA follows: TGTGCCAGCAGCCCCGTCCCTGCCACCGGGGAGCTGTTTTTT.

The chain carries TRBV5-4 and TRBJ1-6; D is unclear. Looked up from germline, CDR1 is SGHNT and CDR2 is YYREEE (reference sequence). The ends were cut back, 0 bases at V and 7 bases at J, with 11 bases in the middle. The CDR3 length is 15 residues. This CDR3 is CASSLEPGRNSPLHF. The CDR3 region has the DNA TGTGCCAGCAGCTTGGAGCCGGGTCGGAATTCACCCCTCCACTTT.

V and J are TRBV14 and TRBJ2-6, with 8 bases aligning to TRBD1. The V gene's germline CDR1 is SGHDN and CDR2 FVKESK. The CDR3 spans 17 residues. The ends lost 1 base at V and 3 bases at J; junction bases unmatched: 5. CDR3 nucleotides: TGTGCCAGCAGCCAAGGCCCCAGGGGGCTTGGGGCCAACGTCCTGACTTTC. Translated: CASSQGPRGLGANVLTF.

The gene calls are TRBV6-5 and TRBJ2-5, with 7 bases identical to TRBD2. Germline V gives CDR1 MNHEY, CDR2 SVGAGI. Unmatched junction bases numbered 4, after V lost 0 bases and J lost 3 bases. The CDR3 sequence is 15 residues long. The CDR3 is CASSYSGGGEETQYF. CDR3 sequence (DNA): TGTGCCAGCAGTTACTCTGGCGGGGGAGAAGAGACCCAGTACTTC.

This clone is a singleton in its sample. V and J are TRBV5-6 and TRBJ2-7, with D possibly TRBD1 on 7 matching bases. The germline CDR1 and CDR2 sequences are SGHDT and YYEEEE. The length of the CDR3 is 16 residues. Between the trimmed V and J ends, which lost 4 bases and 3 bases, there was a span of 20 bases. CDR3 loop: CASSATGDSKFYEQYF. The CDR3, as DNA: TGTGCCAGCAGCGCAACGGGGGACAGTAAGTTCTACGAGCAGTACTTC.

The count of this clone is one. CDR3: CASSDPWSSTDTQYF. DNA of the CDR3: TGTGCCAGTAGTGACCCCTGGAGCAGCACAGATACGCAGTATTTT. This chain connects TRBV19 to TRBJ2-3, with no clear D. Germline CDR1 reads LNHDA; CDR2 reads SQIVND (reference sequence). The CDR3 has 15 amino acids. The ends were cut back, 5 bases at V and 0 bases at J, with 12 bases in the middle. Combining the CDR3 with reference TRBV19 and TRBJ2-3 gives the whole variable domain DGGITQSPKYLFRKEGQNVTLSCEQNLNHDAMYWYRQDPGQGLRLIYYSQIVNDFQKGDIAEGYSVSREKKESFPLTVTSAQKNPTAFYLCASSDPWSSTDTQYFGPGTRLTVL.

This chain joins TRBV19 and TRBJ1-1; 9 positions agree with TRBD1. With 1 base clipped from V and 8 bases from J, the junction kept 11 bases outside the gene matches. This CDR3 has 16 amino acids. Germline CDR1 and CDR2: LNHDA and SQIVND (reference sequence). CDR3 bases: TGTGCCAGTAGTATAGTTCCGGGACAGGGATCTAAGGAAGCTTTCTTT. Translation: CASSIVPGQGSKEAFF.